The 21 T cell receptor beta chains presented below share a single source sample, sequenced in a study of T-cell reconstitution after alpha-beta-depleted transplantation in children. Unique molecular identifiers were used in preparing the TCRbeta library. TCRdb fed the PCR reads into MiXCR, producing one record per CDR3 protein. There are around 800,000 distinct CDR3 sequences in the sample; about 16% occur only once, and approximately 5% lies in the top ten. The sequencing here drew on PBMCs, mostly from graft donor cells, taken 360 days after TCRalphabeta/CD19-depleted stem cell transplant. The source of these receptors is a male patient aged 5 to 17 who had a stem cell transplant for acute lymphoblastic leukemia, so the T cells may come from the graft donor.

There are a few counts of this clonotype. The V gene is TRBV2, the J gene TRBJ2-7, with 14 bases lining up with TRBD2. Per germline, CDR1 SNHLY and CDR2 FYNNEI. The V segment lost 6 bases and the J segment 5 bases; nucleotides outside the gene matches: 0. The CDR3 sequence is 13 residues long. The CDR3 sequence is CASRTSGRDEQYF. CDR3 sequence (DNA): TGTGCCAGCAGGACTAGCGGGAGGGACGAGCAGTACTTC.

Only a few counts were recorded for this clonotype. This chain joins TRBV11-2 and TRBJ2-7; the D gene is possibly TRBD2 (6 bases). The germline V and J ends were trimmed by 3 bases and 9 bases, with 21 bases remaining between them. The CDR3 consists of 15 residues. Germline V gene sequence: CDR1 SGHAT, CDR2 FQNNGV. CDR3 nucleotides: TGTGCCAGCAGCTTTAGCGGTCTTGGAGGGGAAGGGCAGTACTTC. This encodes CASSFSGLGGEGQYF.

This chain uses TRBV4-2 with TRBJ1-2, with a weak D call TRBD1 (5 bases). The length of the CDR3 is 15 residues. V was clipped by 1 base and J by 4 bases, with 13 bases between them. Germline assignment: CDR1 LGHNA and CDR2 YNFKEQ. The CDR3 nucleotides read TGTGCCAGCAGCCAAGTCGGTCAGGGAGGCTATGGCTACACCTTC. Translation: CASSQVGQGGYGYTF.

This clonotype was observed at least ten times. The DNA of the CDR3 is TGCGCCAGCAGCTGGGGAACGGGCAGGGAAGCTTTCTTT. Protein sequence: CASSWGTGREAFF. This chain links TRBV5-1 with TRBJ1-1, with D unresolved. This CDR3 comprises 13 residues. Germline V CDR1 and CDR2: SGHRS, YFSETQ. With 3 bases removed from V and 8 bases from J, the gap between germline ends came to 14 bases.

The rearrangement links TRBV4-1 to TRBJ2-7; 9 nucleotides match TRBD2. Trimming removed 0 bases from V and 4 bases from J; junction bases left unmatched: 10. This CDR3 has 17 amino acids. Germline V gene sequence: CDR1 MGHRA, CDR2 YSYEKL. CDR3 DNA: TGCGCCAGCAGCCAAGATCCTAGGGCTAGCGGGATTTACGAGCAGTACTTC. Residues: CASSQDPRASGIYEQYF.

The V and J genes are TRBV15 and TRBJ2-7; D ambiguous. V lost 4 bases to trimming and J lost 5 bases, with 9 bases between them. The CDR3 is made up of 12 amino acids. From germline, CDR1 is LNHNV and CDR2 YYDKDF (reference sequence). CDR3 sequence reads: CATSTDPDEQYF. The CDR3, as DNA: TGTGCCACCAGCACAGACCCGGACGAGCAGTACTTC.

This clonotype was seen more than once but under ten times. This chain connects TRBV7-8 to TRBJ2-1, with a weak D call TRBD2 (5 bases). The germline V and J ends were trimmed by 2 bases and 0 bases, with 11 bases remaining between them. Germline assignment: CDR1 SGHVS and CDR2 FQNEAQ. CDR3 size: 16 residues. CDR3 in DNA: TGTGCCAGCAGCTTAAGGCGAGGGATCTCCTACAATGAGCAGTTCTTC. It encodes CASSLRRGISYNEQFF.

The CDR3 sequence is CAISFHPLAGTYNEQFF. The CDR3 DNA reads as TGTGCCATCAGTTTTCACCCGCTAGCGGGCACCTACAATGAGCAGTTCTTC. The chain couples TRBV10-3 to TRBJ2-1; 8 positions match TRBD2. The ends lost 5 bases at V and 2 bases at J; junction bases unmatched: 11. CDR1 is ENHRY and CDR2 is SYGVKD in the germline V gene. This CDR3 comprises 17 residues.

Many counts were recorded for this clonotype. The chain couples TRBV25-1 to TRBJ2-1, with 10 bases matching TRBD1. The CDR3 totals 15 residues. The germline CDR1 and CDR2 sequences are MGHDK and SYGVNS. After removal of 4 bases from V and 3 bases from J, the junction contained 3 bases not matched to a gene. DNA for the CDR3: TGTGCCAGCAGTGGGAGGACAGGGGGCTACAATGAGCAGTTCTTC. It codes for CASSGRTGGYNEQFF.

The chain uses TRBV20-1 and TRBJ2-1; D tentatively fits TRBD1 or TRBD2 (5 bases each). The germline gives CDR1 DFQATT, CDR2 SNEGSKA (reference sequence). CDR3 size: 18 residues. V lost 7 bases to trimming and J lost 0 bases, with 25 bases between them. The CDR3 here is CSVLPGPGSVSSYNEQFF. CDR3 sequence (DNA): TGCAGTGTCTTACCGGGGCCTGGGTCCGTGAGCTCCTACAATGAGCAGTTCTTC.

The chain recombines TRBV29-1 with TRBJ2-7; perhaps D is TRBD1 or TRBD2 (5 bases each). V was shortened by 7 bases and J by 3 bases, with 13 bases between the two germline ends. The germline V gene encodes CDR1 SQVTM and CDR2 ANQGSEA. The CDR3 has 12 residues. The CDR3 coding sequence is TGCAGCGCCCCCCGGGACGGCTACGAGCAGTACTTC. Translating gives CSAPRDGYEQYF.

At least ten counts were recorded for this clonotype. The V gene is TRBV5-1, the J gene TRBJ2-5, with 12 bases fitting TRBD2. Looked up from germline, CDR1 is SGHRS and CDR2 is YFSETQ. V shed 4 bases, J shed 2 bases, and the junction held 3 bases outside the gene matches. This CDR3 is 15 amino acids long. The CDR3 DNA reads TGCGCCAGCAGCCCCGGACTAGCGGGACAAGAGACCCAGTACTTC. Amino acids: CASSPGLAGQETQYF.

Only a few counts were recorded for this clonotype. The CDR3 protein is CASSFGEASTDTQYF. The CDR3 DNA reads as TGTGCCAGCAGCTTTGGAGAGGCGAGCACAGATACGCAGTATTTT. This sequence joins TRBV7-3 and TRBJ2-3; the D is unclear. Germline loops: CDR1 SGHTA, CDR2 FQGTGA. The CDR3 has 15 residues. V was clipped by 3 bases and J by 0 bases, with 10 bases between them.

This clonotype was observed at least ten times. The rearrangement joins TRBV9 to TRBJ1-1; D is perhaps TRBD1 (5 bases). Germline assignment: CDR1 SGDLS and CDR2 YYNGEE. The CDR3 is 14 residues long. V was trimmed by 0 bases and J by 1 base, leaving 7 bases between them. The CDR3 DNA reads TGTGCCAGCAGCGTAGAGGGGAGGAACACTGAAGCTTTCTTT. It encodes CASSVEGRNTEAFF.

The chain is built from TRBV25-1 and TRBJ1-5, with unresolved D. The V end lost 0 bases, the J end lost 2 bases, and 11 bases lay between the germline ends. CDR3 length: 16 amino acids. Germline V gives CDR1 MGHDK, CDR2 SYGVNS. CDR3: CASSEYKREGNQPQHF. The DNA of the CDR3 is TGTGCCAGCAGTGAATATAAAAGGGAAGGCAATCAGCCCCAGCATTTT.

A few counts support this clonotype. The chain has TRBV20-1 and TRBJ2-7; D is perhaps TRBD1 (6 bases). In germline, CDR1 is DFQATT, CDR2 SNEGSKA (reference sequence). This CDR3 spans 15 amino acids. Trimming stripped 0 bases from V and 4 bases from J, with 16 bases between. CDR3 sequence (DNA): TGCAGTGCTAGAGATAGTAGACAGGACCTGTACGAGCAGTACTTC. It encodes CSARDSRQDLYEQYF.

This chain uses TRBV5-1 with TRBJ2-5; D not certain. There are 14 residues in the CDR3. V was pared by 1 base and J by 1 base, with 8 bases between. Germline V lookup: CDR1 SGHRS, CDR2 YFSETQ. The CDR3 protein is CASSLSTLQETQYF. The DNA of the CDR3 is TGCGCCAGCAGCTTGAGTACACTCCAAGAGACCCAGTACTTC.

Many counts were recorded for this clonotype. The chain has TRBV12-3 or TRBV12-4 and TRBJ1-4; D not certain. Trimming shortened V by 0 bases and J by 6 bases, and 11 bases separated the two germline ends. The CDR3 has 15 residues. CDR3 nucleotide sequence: TGTGCCAGCAGTTTAGCCACAGCTATTTATGAAAAACTGTTTTTT. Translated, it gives CASSLATAIYEKLFF.

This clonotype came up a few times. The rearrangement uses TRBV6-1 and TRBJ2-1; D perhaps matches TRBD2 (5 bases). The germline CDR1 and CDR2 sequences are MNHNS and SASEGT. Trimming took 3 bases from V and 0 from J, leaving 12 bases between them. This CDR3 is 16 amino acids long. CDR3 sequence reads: CASSEPAASSYNEQFF. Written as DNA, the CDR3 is TGTGCCAGCAGTGAGCCAGCGGCTAGCTCCTACAATGAGCAGTTCTTC.

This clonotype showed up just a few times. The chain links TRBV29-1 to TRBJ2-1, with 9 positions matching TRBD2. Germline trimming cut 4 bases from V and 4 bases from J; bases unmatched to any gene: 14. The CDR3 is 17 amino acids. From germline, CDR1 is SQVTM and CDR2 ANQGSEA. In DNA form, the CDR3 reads TGCAGCGTTGTCTGGCGGGAGGGCCCTATCGGGTACAATGAGCAGTTCTTC. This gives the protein CSVVWREGPIGYNEQFF.

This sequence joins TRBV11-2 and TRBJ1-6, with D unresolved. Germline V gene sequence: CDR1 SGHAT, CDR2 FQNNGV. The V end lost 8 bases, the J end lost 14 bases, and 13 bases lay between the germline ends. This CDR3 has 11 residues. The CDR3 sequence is CASPFYQSLHF. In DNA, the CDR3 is TGTGCCAGCCCCTTTTATCAATCCCTCCACTTT.